This T cell receptor beta chain was sequenced for a study of control samples from healthy donors and cancer patients. Sequenced by immunoSEQ multiplex PCR; TCRdb stores in-frame clones only, minus some. Among roughly 220,000 clones listed, 90% to 95% were seen once. Germline V gene lookup returns CDR1 SGHRS and CDR2 YFSETQ. The CDR3 consists of 18 residues. The ends were cut back, 0 bases at V and 1 base at J, with 14 bases in the middle. The TCR sequence derives from a man in his fifties in good health. V gene TRBV5-1 combines with J gene TRBJ2-6; D is perhaps TRBD1 (6 bases). Sequencing was carried out using blood. The CDR3 region has the DNA TGCGCCAGCAGCTTGGCCTACAGGGTTGGGTCTGGGGCCAACGTCCTGACTTTC. It yields the protein CASSLAYRVGSGANVLTF.